Presented here are 31 T cell receptor beta chains from one specimen sequenced in a study of OX40 agonist ivuxolimab in advanced cancers. The repertoire was sequenced with immunoSEQ multiplex PCR; TCRdb's copy has only in-frame clones and lacks some. The table includes roughly 140,000 clones, 94% detected once. The sample consisted of CD4+ or CD8+ T cells sorted from blood, taken in a trial of the OX40 agonist ivuxolimab. Every receptor here comes from an adult with an advanced solid tumor such as melanoma, head and neck, liver or kidney cancer.

The chain uses TRBV4-3 and TRBJ2-3; TRBD2 aligns across 7 bases. Germline CDR1 reads LGHNA; CDR2 reads YSLEER. V lost 4 bases, J lost 2 bases, and 6 bases stayed unmatched. The CDR3 consists of 15 residues. CDR3 residues: CASSLGGVLTDTQYF. In DNA, the CDR3 is TGCGCCAGCAGCCTGGGAGGGGTACTCACAGATACGCAGTATTTT.

The sample holds one count of this clone. This sample also contains other DNA sequences that code for the same CDR3. The rearrangement joins TRBV5-4 to TRBJ2-1; 16 nucleotides line up with TRBD2. Per the germline V gene, CDR1 is SGHNT and CDR2 is YYREEE (reference sequence). V lost 4 bases to trimming and J lost 10 bases; unmatched junction nucleotides: 8. There are 16 residues in the CDR3. This CDR3 reads CASSKGGTSGRGEQFF. In DNA form, the CDR3 reads TGTGCCAGCAGCAAGGGGGGGACTAGCGGGAGGGGGGAGCAGTTCTTC.

This chain joins TRBV28 and TRBJ2-7; D is undetermined. Trimming removed 2 bases from V and 4 bases from J, with 9 bases in between. Germline CDR1 is MDHEN and CDR2 is SYDVKM. The CDR3 spans 13 residues. The CDR3 sequence is CASSLKQTYEQYF. CDR3 coding DNA: TGTGCCAGCAGTTTAAAACAGACTTACGAGCAGTACTTC.

V gene TRBV6-5 combines with J gene TRBJ2-7; 10 positions match TRBD1. V was clipped by 2 bases and J by 9 bases; unmatched bases: 13. The germline V gene has CDR1 MNHEY and CDR2 SVGAGI. The CDR3 runs 16 residues. The CDR3 DNA is TGTGCCAGCAGTTACATAGGCGGACAGGGGGGCGAGCGGCAGTACTTC. Amino acid sequence: CASSYIGGQGGERQYF.

The chain is built from TRBV5-1 and TRBJ2-7, with D perhaps TRBD1 (6 bases). The CDR3 length is 15 residues. Trimming removed 0 bases at V and 0 bases at J, with 10 bases between. Germline lookup yields CDR1 SGHRS and CDR2 YFSETQ. The CDR3, as DNA: TGCGCCAGCAGCTTGGCCTCACAGGGCTCCTACGAGCAGTACTTC. Amino acid sequence: CASSLASQGSYEQYF. Variable domain in full (rest from reference TRBV5-1 and TRBJ2-7): KAGVTQTPRYLIKTRGQQVTLSCSPISGHRSVSWYQQTPGQGLQFLFEYFSETQRNKGNFPGRFSGRQFSNSRSEMNVSTLELGDSALYLCASSLASQGSYEQYFGPGTRLTVT.

The chain combines TRBV18 with TRBJ2-7, with TRBD2 as a possible D gene (6 bases). V dropped 1 base and J dropped 4 bases, with 14 bases sitting between them. Germline V CDR1 and CDR2: KGHSH, LQKENI. The CDR3 contains 15 residues. CDR3 DNA: TGTGCCAGCTCACCACGTGACGGGAGCGCTTACGAGCAGTACTTC. Translating it yields CASSPRDGSAYEQYF.

The chain has TRBV25-1 and TRBJ2-5; tentative D call: TRBD2 (6 bases). V was clipped by 2 bases and J by 0 bases, with 10 bases between them. Germline V gene lookup returns CDR1 MGHDK and CDR2 SYGVNS. This CDR3 contains 15 residues. CDR3 nucleotide sequence: TGTGCCAGCAGTGAACTCCCGGGGGACCAAGAGACCCAGTACTTC. Protein: CASSELPGDQETQYF.

This sequence joins TRBV5-4 and TRBJ2-4; 10 bases map to TRBD1. The germline V gene encodes CDR1 SGHNT and CDR2 YYREEE (reference sequence). The junction had 14 bases not matched to a gene; V was cut back by 2 bases and J by 6 bases. The CDR3 consists of 18 residues. The CDR3 loop reads CASSLQVQGTGDRNIQYF. As DNA, the CDR3 is TGTGCCAGCAGCTTACAGGTCCAAGGGACAGGGGATAGAAACATTCAGTACTTC.

This sequence joins TRBV6-1 and TRBJ2-1; the D is unclear. V shed 1 base and J shed 1 base, with 8 bases lying between them. The CDR3 runs 15 residues. Germline assignment: CDR1 MNHNS and CDR2 SASEGT. CDR3 region: CASSEGPLSYNEQFF. In nucleotides, the CDR3 is TGTGCCAGCAGTGAAGGACCTTTATCCTACAATGAGCAGTTCTTC.

The chain recombines TRBV11-3 with TRBJ1-1; D remains unclear. CDR3 length: 14 residues. Germline-derived CDR1 and CDR2 are SGHNT and YENEEA. Trimming left V 2 bases short and J 1 base short, with 8 bases between. CDR3 loop: CASSLFGENTEAFF. CDR3 sequence (DNA): TGTGCCAGCAGCTTATTTGGAGAGAACACTGAAGCTTTCTTT.

This clone appeared a few times. The genes are TRBV2 and TRBJ2-5; 9 nucleotides line up with TRBD2. The CDR3 totals 16 residues. Losses at the gene ends were 5 bases for V and 3 bases for J; bases not matched to a gene: 10. Germline-derived CDR1 and CDR2 are SNHLY and FYNNEI. The CDR3 coding sequence is TGTGCCAGCAGTTCCCGGGGAGCGGGGGGTAAAGAGACCCAGTACTTC. Protein product: CASSSRGAGGKETQYF.

The chain recombines TRBV7-8 with TRBJ1-1; no reliable D call. Germline V gene lookup returns CDR1 SGHVS and CDR2 FQNEAQ. The CDR3 is 15 residues long. V was shortened by 0 bases and J by 1 base, with 9 bases between the two germline ends. Here the CDR3 reads CASSLALGRNTEAFF. CDR3 sequence (DNA): TGTGCCAGCAGCTTAGCGCTTGGGCGGAACACTGAAGCTTTCTTT. Together with reference TRBV7-8 and TRBJ1-1, the CDR3 gives the full variable domain: GAGVSQSPRYKVAKRGQDVALRCDPISGHVSLFWYQQALGQGPEFLTYFQNEAQLDKSGLPSDRFFAERPEGSVSTLKIQRTQQEDSAVYLCASSLALGRNTEAFFGQGTRLTVV.

V and J are TRBV28 and TRBJ1-2; maybe TRBD1 (6 bases). CDR1 and CDR2 from the germline V gene are MDHEN and SYDVKM. V shed 2 bases and J shed 5 bases, with 15 bases lying between them. The CDR3 totals 15 residues. The CDR3: CASSLRRGWEYGYTF. In DNA, the CDR3 is TGTGCCAGCAGTTTAAGGAGGGGGTGGGAATATGGCTACACCTTC.

The CDR3 DNA is TGTGCCAGCAGTCCCCCCAACTATGGCTACACCTTC. Its translation is CASSPPNYGYTF. The chain has TRBV28 and TRBJ1-2, with D uncertain. Looked up from germline, CDR1 is MDHEN and CDR2 is SYDVKM. The CDR3 length is 12 residues. V dropped 5 bases and J dropped 2 bases, with 6 bases sitting between them.

J is TRBJ2-3 and V is TRBV10-1; D is tentatively TRBD1 or TRBD2 (5 bases each). The germline CDR1 and CDR2 sequences are WNHNN and SYGVQD (reference sequence). Trimming cost V 0 bases and J 1 base, with 5 bases left between them. This CDR3 has 14 amino acids. The CDR3 DNA sequence: TGCGCCAGCAGTGAGTCGGGGGGCACAGATACGCAGTATTTT. It codes for CASSESGGTDTQYF.

The V gene is TRBV6-5, the J gene TRBJ2-1; maybe TRBD2 (7 bases). Germline-derived CDR1 and CDR2 are MNHEY and SVGAGI. This CDR3 region has 13 residues. The V end was cut by 8 bases, the J end by 9 bases, with 17 bases between. CDR3 amino acids: CASDRPGGGEQFF. The CDR3 DNA sequence: TGTGCCAGCGACAGGCCCGGCGGGGGTGAGCAGTTCTTC.

The V gene is TRBV9, the J gene TRBJ1-2; D is unresolved. Germline V gene sequence: CDR1 SGDLS, CDR2 YYNGEE. The CDR3 loop spans 15 amino acids. V gave up 1 base and J gave up 0 bases, with 10 bases separating them. This CDR3 reads CASSVSGGPNYGYTF. The CDR3 DNA reads as TGTGCCAGCAGCGTATCGGGCGGTCCTAACTATGGCTACACCTTC.

CDR3 in DNA: TGTGCCAGCACCTCCGACAGTCGCGAGCAGTACTTC. This sequence encodes CASTSDSREQYF. This rearrangement joins TRBV28 to TRBJ2-7, with D tentatively TRBD1 (5 bases). Germline CDR1 and CDR2: MDHEN and SYDVKM. The CDR3 sequence is 12 residues long. Deletions cut 7 bases from V and 6 bases from J, with 13 bases between.

In its sample, this clone was seen once. This chain connects TRBV5-4 to TRBJ2-7; D is possibly TRBD2 (6 bases). V shed 4 bases and J shed 5 bases, with 16 bases lying between them. Looked up from germline, CDR1 is SGHNT and CDR2 is YYREEE (reference sequence). CDR3 length: 14 amino acids. CDR3 amino acids: CASSVRGFKNEQYF. CDR3 bases: TGTGCCAGCAGCGTACGGGGGTTCAAAAACGAGCAGTACTTC.

Details on this clone: At one boundary the junction diverges from the germline segment, which might be a read error. The chain uses TRBV7-7 and TRBJ2-7, with D possibly TRBD1 on 6 matching bases. CDR1 and CDR2 from the germline V gene are SSHAT and FNYEAQ (reference sequence). CDR3 length: 15 residues. The CDR3 DNA reads as TGTGCTAGCAGCTTAGGCGGCGCAGGGGTCTACGAGCAGTACTTC. Translated, it gives CASSLGGAGVYEQYF.

This chain connects TRBV10-3 to TRBJ2-5; no clear D. V lost 11 bases and J 4 bases, leaving 17 bases between the germline ends. The CDR3 covers 13 residues. Looked up from germline, CDR1 is ENHRY and CDR2 is SYGVKD. The CDR3 nucleotides are TGTGCCGCCAGACCCAGCGACCGAGAGACCCAGTACTTC. Residues: CAARPSDRETQYF.

This clone turned up a few times. The chain couples TRBV19 to TRBJ1-5; TRBD1 matches 9 bases. The CDR3 loop spans 19 amino acids. Germline assignment: CDR1 LNHDA and CDR2 SQIVND (reference sequence). J was trimmed by 2 bases and V by 7 bases; bases with no gene match: 18. The CDR3 DNA reads as TGTGCCAGTACCATGGGGACAGGGAGTCCTGGCGTCGGCAATCAGCCCCAGCATTTT. The encoded protein is CASTMGTGSPGVGNQPQHF.

The chain has TRBV7-8 and TRBJ2-7; the match to TRBD2 covers 10 bases. Germline CDR1 and CDR2: SGHVS and FQNEAQ. The J segment lost 3 bases and the V segment lost 6 bases, leaving 5 bases of the junction unmatched. CDR3 size: 14 residues. CDR3 loop: CASRYRTSGYEQYF. As DNA, the CDR3 is TGTGCCAGCAGATATAGGACTAGCGGCTACGAGCAGTACTTC.

The chain employs TRBV6-6 and TRBJ2-2; D is unclear. Between the trimmed V and J ends, which lost 8 bases and 0 bases, there was a span of 4 bases. The CDR3 runs 12 residues. Germline V lookup: CDR1 MNHNY, CDR2 SVGAGI (reference sequence). The CDR3 DNA is TGTGCCAGCCCGGCGAACACCGGGGAGCTGTTTTTT. Translated, it gives CASPANTGELFF.

CDR3 residues: CASSLSGGAGELFF. For the CDR3, the DNA is TGTGCCAGCAGTTTATCGGGGGGAGCCGGGGAGCTGTTTTTT. The chain carries TRBV28 and TRBJ2-2; 7 bases map to TRBD2. The CDR3 runs 14 residues. Germline CDR1 is MDHEN and CDR2 is SYDVKM. The trim removed 1 base at V and 6 bases at J, leaving 2 bases unmatched.

This clone was observed a single time. The V call is TRBV10-3, the J call TRBJ1-1; D unresolved. The V gene lost 1 base and the J gene lost 1 base, with 1 base spanning the gap. CDR1 ENHRY and CDR2 SYGVKD come from the germline V gene. CDR3 length: 12 residues. The CDR3 sequence is CAISEWNTEAFF. The CDR3, as DNA: TGTGCCATCAGTGAGTGGAACACTGAAGCTTTCTTT.

The table lists this clone with a count of one. Within the sample, other DNA sequences also encode this same CDR3. V gene TRBV9 combines with J gene TRBJ1-5; no clear D. V lost 0 bases, J lost 0 bases, and 7 bases lay in between. The CDR3 is made up of 15 amino acids. The V gene's germline CDR1 is SGDLS and CDR2 YYNGEE. The CDR3 region is CASSVEGNSNQPQHF. CDR3 coding DNA: TGTGCCAGCAGCGTAGAGGGAAATAGCAATCAGCCCCAGCATTTT.

This rearrangement joins TRBV4-3 to TRBJ1-1, with unresolved D. Germline V lookup: CDR1 LGHNA, CDR2 YSLEER. CDR3 length: 15 amino acids. V was pared by 0 bases and J by 0 bases, with 8 bases between. CDR3 sequence: CASSQDEYLNTEAFF. The CDR3 region has the DNA TGCGCCAGCAGCCAAGACGAATACTTGAACACTGAAGCTTTCTTT.

The J gene is TRBJ1-1, the V gene TRBV18; the D is unclear. The V gene's germline CDR1 is KGHSH and CDR2 LQKENI. The length of the CDR3 is 16 residues. Deletions cut 4 bases from V and 3 bases from J, with 18 bases between. CDR3 coding DNA: TGTGCCAGCTCACTTCTAATAGGGCCTCAGGACACTGAAGCTTTCTTT. Protein: CASSLLIGPQDTEAFF.

This chain links TRBV9 with TRBJ2-1; D uncertain. Trimming removed 0 bases at V and 5 bases at J, with 12 bases between. This CDR3 comprises 15 residues. CDR1 is SGDLS and CDR2 is YYNGEE in the germline V gene. CDR3 sequence: CASSVGPRLNNEQFF. The CDR3 nucleotides read TGTGCCAGCAGCGTAGGGCCTAGGCTTAACAATGAGCAGTTCTTC.

The V and J genes are TRBV7-9 and TRBJ2-3, with TRBD1 matching 8 bases. Germline V gene lookup returns CDR1 SEHNR and CDR2 FQNEAQ (reference sequence). The CDR3 is 14 amino acids. Unmatched junction bases numbered 5, after V lost 5 bases and J lost 4 bases. CDR3: CASSHPDRADTQYF. As DNA, the CDR3 is TGTGCCAGCAGCCACCCGGACAGGGCAGATACGCAGTATTTT.